What follows are 18 T cell receptor beta chains derived from one specimen sequenced in a study of blood T cell repertoires in COVID-19. The protocol was immunoSEQ multiplex PCR, while the TCRdb copy is restricted to in-frame clones and leaves out a portion. Of about 63,000 clones in the sample, about 82% were seen once. The sequencing input was PBMCs or T cells enriched from blood (not recorded which). The receptors derive from a woman in her thirties or forties with acute COVID-19.

This chain connects TRBV27 to TRBJ1-1, with D possibly being TRBD1 (5 bases). The germline gives CDR1 MNHEY, CDR2 SMNVEV (reference sequence). The CDR3 contains 14 residues. The V and J ends lost 6 bases and 6 bases respectively, with 17 bases between them. As DNA, the CDR3 is TGTGCCAGCAGCTTAGCAGGGCTGTCCTCTGAAGCTTTCTTT. It is translated as CASSLAGLSSEAFF.

The rearrangement links TRBV6-5 to TRBJ2-7; weak D call: TRBD2 (5 bases). The CDR3 spans 11 residues. Germline lookup yields CDR1 MNHEY and CDR2 SVGAGI. V dropped 8 bases and J dropped 4 bases, with 9 bases sitting between them. The CDR3 nucleotides read TGTGCCAGCGGGCGGGTGTACGAGCAGTACTTC. Amino acid sequence: CASGRVYEQYF.

The V call is TRBV2, the J call TRBJ1-1; D remains ambiguous. Germline V CDR1 and CDR2: SNHLY, FYNNEI. V shed 5 bases and J shed 11 bases, with 9 bases lying between them. The CDR3 runs to 10 residues. DNA for the CDR3: TGTGCCAGCAGTATAACAGTGGCTTTCTTT. Amino acid sequence: CASSITVAFF.

The chain combines TRBV19 with TRBJ2-1; TRBD2 aligns across 7 bases. The CDR3 extends over 16 amino acids. The junction had 16 bases not matched to a gene; V was cut back by 6 bases and J by 8 bases. CDR1 LNHDA and CDR2 SQIVND come from the germline V gene (reference sequence). CDR3 amino acids: CASSHPRERGSDEQFF. DNA of the CDR3: TGTGCCAGTAGCCACCCCCGGGAGCGGGGTAGCGATGAGCAGTTCTTC.

The chain employs TRBV12-3 or TRBV12-4 and TRBJ1-4; weak D call: TRBD1 (5 bases). The ends were cut back, 5 bases at V and 8 bases at J, with 12 bases in the middle. The CDR3 totals 13 residues. The CDR3 sequence is CASSPRGWEKLFF. The CDR3 nucleotides are TGTGCCAGCAGTCCTAGGGGATGGGAAAAACTGTTTTTT.

J is TRBJ1-1 and V is TRBV4-1; 9 nucleotides agree with TRBD1. The CDR3 has 16 residues. With 1 base clipped from V and 2 bases from J, the junction kept 5 bases outside the gene matches. From germline, CDR1 is MGHRA and CDR2 YSYEKL. CDR3: CASSQGNRGQNTEAFF. The CDR3 DNA reads TGCGCCAGCAGCCAAGGCAACAGGGGGCAAAACACTGAAGCTTTCTTT.

The chain joins TRBV27 to TRBJ1-2, with TRBD1 identical over 7 bases. Trimming took 3 bases from V and 8 from J; bases not matched to a gene: 6. The CDR3 spans 13 residues. Per the germline V gene, CDR1 is MNHEY and CDR2 is SMNVEV (reference sequence). CDR3: CASSLRDSHGYTF. CDR3 nucleotides: TGTGCCAGCAGTTTGAGGGACAGCCACGGCTACACCTTC.

The chain employs TRBV7-2 and TRBJ1-3; D is unclear. The CDR3 totals 13 residues. The ends were cut back, 0 bases at V and 6 bases at J, with 6 bases in the middle. The germline gives CDR1 SGHTA, CDR2 FQGNSA. The CDR3 bases are TGTGCCAGCAGCTTAGCACTCGAAAACACCATATATTTT. It encodes CASSLALENTIYF.

The J gene is TRBJ1-6, the V gene TRBV27; maybe TRBD1 (6 bases). The germline V and J ends were trimmed by 5 bases and 4 bases, with 18 bases remaining between them. The CDR3 runs 17 residues. Germline CDR1 is MNHEY and CDR2 is SMNVEV (reference sequence). The CDR3 sequence: CASSHGYRDLYNSPLHF. CDR3 nucleotides: TGTGCCAGCAGTCACGGATACAGGGATCTGTATAATTCACCCCTCCACTTT.

This rearrangement joins TRBV7-8 to TRBJ2-7, with 8 bases aligning to TRBD1. Germline lookup yields CDR1 SGHVS and CDR2 FQNEAQ. This CDR3 comprises 18 residues. The V gene end was trimmed by 4 bases and the J gene end by 4 bases; junction bases not matched to a gene: 18. This CDR3 reads CASSSLRDRSQGVYEQYV. The CDR3 nucleotides are TGTGCCAGCAGCTCACTCCGGGACAGGTCTCAAGGGGTTTACGAGCAGTACGTC.

In its sample, this clone was seen once. This chain joins TRBV2 and TRBJ1-5; TRBD1 is a possible D gene (5 bases). Germline V lookup: CDR1 SNHLY, CDR2 FYNNEI. This CDR3 contains 15 residues. V lost 5 bases, J lost 0 bases, and 11 bases lay in between. The CDR3 DNA sequence: TGTGCCAGCAGTTTAGGGGCAAATAGCAATCAGCCCCAGCATTTT. Translation: CASSLGANSNQPQHF.

This clone was found a few times. J is TRBJ2-1 and V is TRBV27; D gene ambiguous. CDR3 size: 14 residues. Germline lookup yields CDR1 MNHEY and CDR2 SMNVEV (reference sequence). V was pared by 5 bases and J by 7 bases, with 15 bases between. The CDR3 region has the DNA TGTGCCAGCAGTACCCCCCTGTCTAAGAATGAGCAGTTCTTC. It codes for CASSTPLSKNEQFF.

The chain uses TRBV25-1 and TRBJ2-1; TRBD2 aligns across 10 bases. V shed 4 bases and J 1 base; nucleotides not matched to a gene: 1. This CDR3 is built from 15 residues. The germline V gene has CDR1 MGHDK and CDR2 SYGVNS. The DNA of the CDR3 is TGTGCCAGCAGTGCGACTAGCGGGTCCTACAATGAGCAGTTCTTC. Translation: CASSATSGSYNEQFF.

This clone was seen a handful of times. The chain links TRBV28 to TRBJ1-2; 7 bases map to TRBD1. The germline gives CDR1 MDHEN, CDR2 SYDVKM. This CDR3 region has 14 residues. Germline trimming cut 6 bases from V and 2 bases from J; bases unmatched to any gene: 6. The CDR3 loop reads CASRPTGTNYGYTF. CDR3 nucleotides: TGTGCCAGCAGACCGACAGGGACAAACTATGGCTACACCTTC.

V is TRBV27 and J is TRBJ1-2; 7 bases are shared with TRBD1. Germline-derived CDR1 and CDR2 are MNHEY and SMNVEV (reference sequence). V lost 6 bases and J lost 4; bases outside the gene matches: 8. CDR3 length: 14 amino acids. This chain's CDR3 is CASRLRQGSYGYTF. CDR3 DNA sequence: TGTGCCAGCAGACTCCGACAGGGCTCCTATGGCTACACCTTC.

This clone turned up a few times. This chain connects TRBV7-9 to TRBJ1-2; a weak D match, TRBD1 (5 bases). Germline CDR1 and CDR2: SEHNR and FQNEAQ (reference sequence). The CDR3 has 18 residues. The germline V and J ends were trimmed by 2 bases and 1 base, with 20 bases remaining between them. The CDR3: CASSLFGRGTQRNYGYTF. In DNA form, the CDR3 reads TGTGCCAGCAGCTTATTCGGGCGGGGGACGCAACGTAACTATGGCTACACCTTC.

The chain recombines TRBV19 with TRBJ1-1; tentatively, D is TRBD1 (6 bases). The germline V gene encodes CDR1 LNHDA and CDR2 SQIVND (reference sequence). The CDR3 contains 15 residues. The V end was cut by 6 bases, the J end by 0 bases, with 14 bases between. CDR3 nucleotides: TGTGCCAGTAGGCCAGGGGCCAACATGAACACTGAAGCTTTCTTT. Protein: CASRPGANMNTEAFF.

This clone is a singleton in its sample. The chain employs TRBV2 and TRBJ2-7, with TRBD2 as a possible D gene (6 bases). The ends were cut back, 10 bases at V and 3 bases at J, with 10 bases in the middle. In germline, CDR1 is SNHLY, CDR2 FYNNEI. The CDR3 is made up of 11 amino acids. DNA for the CDR3: TGTGCCATTCGGGGGAACTACGAGCAGTACGTC. As protein: CAIRGNYEQYV.